This T cell receptor (beta chain) was captured by sequencing in a study of T cells in Graves' hyperthyroidism and ophthalmopathy (dated by TCRdb to the late 2010s). Study-wide context: Peripheral blood samples were taken at the time of initial diagnosis, prior to any treatment. A discovery cohort of about a hundred patients, about 40 with Graves' ophthalmopathy and approximately 55 with stable Graves' hyperthyroidism, was used to find distinguishing TCR V-J signatures. Whether ophthalmopathy could be predicted prospectively was tested in an independent validation cohort made up of 18 hyperthyroidism patients plus 17 patients who later progressed to ophthalmopathy. The approximately 97 discovery patients were randomly divided into training and test sets at a 7:3 ratio. Thyroid tissue and blood T-cell repertoires from six Graves' hyperthyroidism patients were also compared in the study. Once sampling was done, hyperthyroidism patients were given methimazole at a starting dose of 30 mg daily, whereas ophthalmopathy patients were given high-dose intravenous methylprednisolone. According to the paper, TCR Vbeta CDR3 sequencing was carried out on 135 peripheral blood samples, which came from about 45 ophthalmopathy, under 85 hyperthyroidism and 17 progressor patients.

Study-level results and caveats: Most expanded thyroid clonotypes (frequency above 0.001) were also detected in blood, a finding suggesting that blood repertoires may reflect thyroid immune responses. A 13 V-J signature model separated ophthalmopathy from stable hyperthyroidism, with 87.88% sensitivity and roughly 82% specificity in cross-validation and 80%/75% in testing. In validation, the model predicted progression to ophthalmopathy with 55% to 71% sensitivity and 72% to 85% specificity, a median of 6.5 months before onset. Sample size was not statistically predetermined, and blinding of investigators to group allocation was not performed.

Graves' hyperthyroidism was defined as stable when no progression to ophthalmopathy occurred over 18 months of follow-up. Hyperthyroidism patients were aged 18 to 65 years and newly diagnosed, with disease duration of less than 2 months. Any patient with an uncontrolled infection, another autoimmune disease, pregnancy or lactation was excluded. Diagnoses relied on clinical symptoms, serum thyroxine and TRAb, thyroid ultrasound and orbital computed tomography. PBMCs were isolated from 8 to 10 ml of fresh peripheral blood by Ficoll-Paque density gradient centrifugation. Total RNA was extracted with Trizol reagent, and quality was checked on an Agilent 2100 Bioanalyzer. The sample holds many counts of this clonotype. Its antigen is still unknown. Base qualities were left out, and no much larger clone turns up one base away. The TCR beta CDR3 regions were amplified from the RNA transcripts. For the first round of RT-PCR on the TCR CDR3, the HTBI primer set was used together with the Qiagen OneStep RT-PCR kit. A second multiplex PCR round built the libraries, followed by size selection and purification. The libraries were sequenced on an Illumina HiSeq2000 using paired-end 100 bp reads. In the authors' own workflow: Raw data were processed with SOAPnuke, discarding reads with adapters, uncalled bases, mean Phred below 15, or no exact constant-primer or identifier match. High-quality paired reads were merged with COPE v1.2.5, and unique nucleotide sequences were defined as clonotypes. MiTCR v1.1 was used to align the clonotypes against IMGT TRBV, TRBD and TRBJ reference segments. The analysis was restricted to V-J combinations with a frequency above 0.0001, which together covered 99.2% of the repertoires. The TCS score was defined as F50 (clonal expansion) divided by E x V (chaos), with BLOSUM62-based TCRdist calculated between CDR3 peptides within each V-J. Welch's t-statistics and random forest reduced around 550 V-J features to under 15, which were used in a naive Bayes classifier (R e1071). TCRdb trimmed public reads at Q25 via fastp, called clones via MiXCR and kept in-frame beta chains. Each entry is one CDR3 protein sequence, shown with its most common DNA and genes. The V and J calls and clone size are TCRdb's, not the authors'. The sample table contains about 350,000 distinct CDR3 sequences; only one count was recorded for about 15% of them. The ten most abundant clones make up 20% to 25% of the sample.

V is cut by 7 bases and J by 1 base, and the space between the germline ends is 16 bases. Sequences MDHEN (CDR1) and SYDVKM (CDR2) are obtained from the germline V gene. Counted from cysteine to phenylalanine, this CDR3 has 16 amino acids. Only the CDR3 part of the read is kept: 48 bases, read in frame from the first base. This sequence was found in a woman aged 30 to 39 with Graves' hyperthyroidism. Here the chain combines TRBV28 and TRBJ2-2; the best D guess is TRBD2, with 10 bases matching. Material: blood. The DNA is TGTGCCAGCATACTAGCGGGACAGGGGAACACCGGGGAGCTGTTTTTT. Its protein reads: CASILAGQGNTGELFF.